This T cell receptor beta chain was observed in a study of PD-L1 blockade in urothelial cancer. The repertoire was sequenced with immunoSEQ multiplex PCR; TCRdb's copy has only in-frame clones and lacks some. The sample shows 15,000 to 20,000 clones, around 86% of them seen only once. The CDR3 consists of 14 residues. Germline V lookup: CDR1 ENHRY, CDR2 SYGVKD. Trimming stripped 3 bases from V and 3 bases from J, with 11 bases between. Documented time point: peripheral blood 6 weeks after treatment start. The source of this sequence is a man aged 45-65 years with urothelial cancer. The sequences come from PBMCs, collected around atezolizumab (anti-PD-L1) treatment. The V and J genes are TRBV10-3 and TRBJ1-1, with D possibly matching TRBD1 (6 bases). The CDR3 region is CAISDYRVDTEAFF. For the CDR3, the DNA is TGTGCCATCAGTGACTACAGGGTGGACACTGAAGCTTTCTTT.